This TCR beta chain was documented in a study of beta chain features in type 1 diabetes. Study in general: The study examined about 100 million sorted cells across all samples. Study-wide points: Among all four CD4+ subsets, Type 1 diabetes patients had TCRB CDR3s that were moderately but significantly shorter.

The V segment lost 3 bases and the J segment 13 bases; nucleotides outside the gene matches: 9. Per germline, CDR1 SGDLS and CDR2 YYNGEE. The CDR3 consists of 14 residues. The sequenced template was cDNA made from the entire isolated RNA. Sequencing was performed with immunoSEQ multiplex PCR; in TCRdb, only in-frame clones are kept and a portion is missing. Of around 500,000 clones in the sample, 11% were seen once. With respect to this clone: Its antigen is undetermined.

Sequenced input: naive CD4+ T cells from blood. The receptor's source is a woman aged 18-29 years in good health. This chain joins TRBV9 and TRBJ2-1; 11 bases agree with TRBD2. CDR3 region: CASSALTSGMPQFF. CDR3 sequence (DNA): TGTGCCAGCAGCGCTCTGACTAGCGGGATGCCCCAGTTCTTC.